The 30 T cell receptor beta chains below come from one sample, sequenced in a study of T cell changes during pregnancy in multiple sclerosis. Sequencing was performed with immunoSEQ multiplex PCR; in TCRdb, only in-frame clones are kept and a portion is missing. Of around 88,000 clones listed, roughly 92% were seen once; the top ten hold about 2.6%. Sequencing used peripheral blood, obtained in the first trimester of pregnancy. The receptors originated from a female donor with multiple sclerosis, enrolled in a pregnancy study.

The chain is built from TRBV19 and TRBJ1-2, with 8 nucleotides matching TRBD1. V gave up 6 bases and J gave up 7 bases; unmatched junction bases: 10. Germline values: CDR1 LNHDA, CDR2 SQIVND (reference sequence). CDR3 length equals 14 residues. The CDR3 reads CASRRQGRSGGYTF. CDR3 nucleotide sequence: TGTGCCAGTAGGAGACAGGGGCGTTCGGGTGGCTACACCTTC.

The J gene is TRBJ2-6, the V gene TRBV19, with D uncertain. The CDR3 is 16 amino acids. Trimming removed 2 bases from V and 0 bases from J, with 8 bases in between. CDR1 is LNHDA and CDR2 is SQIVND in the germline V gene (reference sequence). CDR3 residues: CASSIHSTSGANVLTF. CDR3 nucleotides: TGTGCCAGTAGTATACACAGCACCTCTGGGGCCAACGTCCTGACTTTC.

Here the CDR3 reads CASNSGVDGYTF. CDR3 DNA sequence: TGTGCCAGCAACTCCGGTGTGGATGGCTACACCTTC. This rearrangement joins TRBV9 to TRBJ1-2; D gene ambiguous. Germline-derived CDR1 and CDR2 are SGDLS and YYNGEE. V was shortened by 6 bases and J by 6 bases, with 12 bases between the two germline ends. This CDR3 contains 12 residues.

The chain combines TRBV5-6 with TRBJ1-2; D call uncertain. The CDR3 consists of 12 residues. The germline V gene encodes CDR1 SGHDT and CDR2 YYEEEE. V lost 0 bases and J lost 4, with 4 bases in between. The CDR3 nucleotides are TGTGCCAGCAGCTTGGCTAGCTATGGCTACACCTTC. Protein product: CASSLASYGYTF. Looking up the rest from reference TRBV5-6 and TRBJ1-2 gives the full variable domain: DAGVTQSPTHLIKTRGQQVTLRCSPKSGHDTVSWYQQALGQGPQFIFQYYEEEERQRGNFPDRFSGHQFPNYSSELNVNALLLGDSALYLCASSLASYGYTFGSGTRLTVV.

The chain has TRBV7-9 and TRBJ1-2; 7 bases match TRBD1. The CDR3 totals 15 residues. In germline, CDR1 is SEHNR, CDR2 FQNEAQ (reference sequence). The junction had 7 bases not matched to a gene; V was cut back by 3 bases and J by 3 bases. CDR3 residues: CASSFTGTVDYGYTF. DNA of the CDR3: TGTGCCAGCAGCTTTACCGGGACAGTGGACTATGGCTACACCTTC.

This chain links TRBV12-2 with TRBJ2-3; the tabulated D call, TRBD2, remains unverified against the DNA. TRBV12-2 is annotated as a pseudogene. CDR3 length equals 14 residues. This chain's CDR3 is CASRRLANTDTQYF. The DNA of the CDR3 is TGTGCAAGTCGCCGACTAGCAAACACAGATACGCAGTATTTT.

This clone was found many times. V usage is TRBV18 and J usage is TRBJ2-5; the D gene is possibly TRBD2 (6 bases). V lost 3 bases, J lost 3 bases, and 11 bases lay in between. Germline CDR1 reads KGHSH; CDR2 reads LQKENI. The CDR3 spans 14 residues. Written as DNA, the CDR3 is TGTGCCAGCTCACCGGGGGGAGTGAAAGAGACCCAGTACTTC. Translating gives CASSPGGVKETQYF. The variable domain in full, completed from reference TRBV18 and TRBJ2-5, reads NAGVMQNPRHLVRRRGQEARLRCSPMKGHSHVYWYRQLPEEGLKFMVYLQKENIIDESGMPKERFSAEFPKEGPSILRIQQVVRGDSAAYFCASSPGGVKETQYFGPGTRLLVL.

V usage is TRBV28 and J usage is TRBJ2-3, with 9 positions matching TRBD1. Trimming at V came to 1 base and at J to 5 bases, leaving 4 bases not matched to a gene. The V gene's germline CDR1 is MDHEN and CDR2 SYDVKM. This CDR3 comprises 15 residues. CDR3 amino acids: CASSLSGTGKDTQYF. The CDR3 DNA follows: TGTGCCAGCAGTTTATCGGGGACAGGGAAAGATACGCAGTATTTT.

CDR3 sequence: CASSSTLSSYEQYF. CDR3 DNA sequence: TGTGCCAGCAGTTCAACTCTGAGCTCCTACGAGCAGTACTTC. The chain has TRBV28 and TRBJ2-7, with D hard to call. V was trimmed by 4 bases and J by 0 bases, leaving 10 bases between them. Per the germline V gene, CDR1 is MDHEN and CDR2 is SYDVKM. The CDR3 totals 14 residues.

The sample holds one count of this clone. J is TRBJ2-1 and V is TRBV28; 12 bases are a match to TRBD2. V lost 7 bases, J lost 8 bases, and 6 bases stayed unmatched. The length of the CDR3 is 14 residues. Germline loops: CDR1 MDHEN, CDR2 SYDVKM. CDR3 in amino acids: CASTYLAGGDEQFF. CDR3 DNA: TGTGCCAGCACTTATCTAGCGGGAGGGGATGAGCAGTTCTTC.

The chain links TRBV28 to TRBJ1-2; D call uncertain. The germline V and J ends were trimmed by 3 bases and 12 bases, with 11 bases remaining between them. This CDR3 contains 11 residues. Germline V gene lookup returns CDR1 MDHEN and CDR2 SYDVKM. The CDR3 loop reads CASSLAGSHTF. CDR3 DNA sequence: TGTGCCAGCAGTTTGGCGGGGTCCCACACCTTC.

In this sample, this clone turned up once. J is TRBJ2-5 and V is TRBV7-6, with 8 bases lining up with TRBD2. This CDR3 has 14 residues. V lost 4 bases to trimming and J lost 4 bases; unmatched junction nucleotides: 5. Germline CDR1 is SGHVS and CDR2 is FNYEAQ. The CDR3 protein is CASSYTGGGETQYF. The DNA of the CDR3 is TGTGCCAGCAGCTATACGGGGGGGGGAGAGACCCAGTACTTC.

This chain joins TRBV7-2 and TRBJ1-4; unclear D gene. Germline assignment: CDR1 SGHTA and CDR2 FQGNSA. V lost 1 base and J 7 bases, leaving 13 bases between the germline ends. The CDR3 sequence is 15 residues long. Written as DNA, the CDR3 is TGTGCCAGCAGCTTAGTCGGAGGGATTGGTGAAAAACTGTTTTTT. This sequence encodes CASSLVGGIGEKLFF.

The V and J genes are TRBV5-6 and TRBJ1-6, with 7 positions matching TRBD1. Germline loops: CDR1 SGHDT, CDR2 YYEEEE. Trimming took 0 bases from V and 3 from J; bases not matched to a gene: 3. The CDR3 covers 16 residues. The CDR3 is CASSLVRTGYNSPLHF. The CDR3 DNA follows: TGTGCCAGCAGCTTGGTACGGACAGGCTATAATTCACCCCTCCACTTT.

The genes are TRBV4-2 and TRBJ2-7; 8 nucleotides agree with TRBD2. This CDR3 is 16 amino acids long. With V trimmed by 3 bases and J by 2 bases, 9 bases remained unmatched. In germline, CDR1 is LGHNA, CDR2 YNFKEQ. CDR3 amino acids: CASSHQLAAVPYEQYF. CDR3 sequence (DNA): TGTGCCAGCAGCCACCAACTAGCGGCGGTGCCCTACGAGCAGTACTTC.

CDR3 DNA sequence: TGTGCCAGCAGCCCGCTTGTTCGGGAATTCACTGAAGCTTTCTTT. As protein: CASSPLVREFTEAFF. The V and J genes are TRBV7-2 and TRBJ1-1; no definite D call. Germline V gene data show CDR1 as SGHTA and CDR2 as FQGNSA. Trimming removed 5 bases at V and 4 bases at J, with 17 bases between. The CDR3 runs 15 residues.

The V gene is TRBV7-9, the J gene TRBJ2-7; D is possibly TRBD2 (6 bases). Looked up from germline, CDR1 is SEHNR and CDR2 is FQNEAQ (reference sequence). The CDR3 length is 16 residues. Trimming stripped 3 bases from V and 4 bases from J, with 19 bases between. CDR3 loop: CASSLTRGLRRYEQYF. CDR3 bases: TGTGCCAGCAGCTTGACGAGGGGACTCCGAAGGTACGAGCAGTACTTC.

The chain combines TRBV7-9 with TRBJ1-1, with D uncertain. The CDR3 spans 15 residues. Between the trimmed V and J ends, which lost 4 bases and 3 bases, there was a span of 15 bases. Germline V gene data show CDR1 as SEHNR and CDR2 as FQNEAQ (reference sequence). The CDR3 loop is CASSSPLGRDTEAFF. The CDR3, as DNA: TGTGCCAGCAGCTCCCCTCTTGGGAGGGACACTGAAGCTTTCTTT.

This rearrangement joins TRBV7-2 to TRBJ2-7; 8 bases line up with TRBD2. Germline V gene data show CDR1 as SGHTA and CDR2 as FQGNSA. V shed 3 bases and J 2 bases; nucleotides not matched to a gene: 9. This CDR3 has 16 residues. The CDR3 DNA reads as TGTGCCAGCAGCTTGACCTTGGTAGCGGGACCCTACGAGCAGTACTTC. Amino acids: CASSLTLVAGPYEQYF. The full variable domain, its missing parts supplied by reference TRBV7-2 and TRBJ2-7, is GAGVSQSPSNKVTEKGKDVELRCDPISGHTALYWYRQSLGQGLEFLIYFQGNSAPDKSGLPSDRFSAERTGGSVSTLTIQRTQQEDSAVYLCASSLTLVAGPYEQYFGPGTRLTVT.

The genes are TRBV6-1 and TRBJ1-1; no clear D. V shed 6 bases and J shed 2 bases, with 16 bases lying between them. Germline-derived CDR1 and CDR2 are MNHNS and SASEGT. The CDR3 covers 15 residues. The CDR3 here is CASRTASLSNTEAFF. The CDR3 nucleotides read TGTGCCAGCAGGACCGCTAGCTTGAGTAACACTGAAGCTTTCTTT.

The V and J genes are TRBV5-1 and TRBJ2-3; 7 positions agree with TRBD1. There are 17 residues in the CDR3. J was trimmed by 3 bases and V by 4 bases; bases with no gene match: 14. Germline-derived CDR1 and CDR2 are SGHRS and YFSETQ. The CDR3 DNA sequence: TGCGCCAGCAGCATTTCTAGGCCGGGACAGTCGACAGATACGCAGTATTTT. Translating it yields CASSISRPGQSTDTQYF. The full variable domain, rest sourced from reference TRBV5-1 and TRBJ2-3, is KAGVTQTPRYLIKTRGQQVTLSCSPISGHRSVSWYQQTPGQGLQFLFEYFSETQRNKGNFPGRFSGRQFSNSRSEMNVSTLELGDSALYLCASSISRPGQSTDTQYFGPGTRLTVL.

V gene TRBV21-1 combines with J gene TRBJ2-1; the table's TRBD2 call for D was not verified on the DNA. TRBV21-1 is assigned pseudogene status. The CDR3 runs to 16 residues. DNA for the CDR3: TGTGCCAGCAGCAAAGAGGACGGGGTAAATAACAATGAGCAGTTCTTC. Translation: CASSKEDGVNNNEQFF.

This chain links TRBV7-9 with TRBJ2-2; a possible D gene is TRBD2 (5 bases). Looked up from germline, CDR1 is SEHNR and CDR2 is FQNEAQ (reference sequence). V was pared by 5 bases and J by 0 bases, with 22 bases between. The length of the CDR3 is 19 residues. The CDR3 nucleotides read TGTGCCAGCAGCCCGTACCGTATGGGGAGCAGAACGAACACCGGGGAGCTGTTTTTT. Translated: CASSPYRMGSRTNTGELFF.

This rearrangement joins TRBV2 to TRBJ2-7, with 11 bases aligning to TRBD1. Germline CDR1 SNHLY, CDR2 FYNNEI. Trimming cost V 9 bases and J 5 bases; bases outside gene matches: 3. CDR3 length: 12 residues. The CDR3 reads CARRTGGNEQYF. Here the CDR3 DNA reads TGTGCCAGAAGGACAGGGGGCAACGAGCAGTACTTC.

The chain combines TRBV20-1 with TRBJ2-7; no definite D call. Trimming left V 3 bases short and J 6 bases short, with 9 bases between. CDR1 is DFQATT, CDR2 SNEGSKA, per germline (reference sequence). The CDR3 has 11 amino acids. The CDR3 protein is CSASILGEQYF. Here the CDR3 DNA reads TGCAGTGCTAGTATTCTCGGCGAGCAGTACTTC.

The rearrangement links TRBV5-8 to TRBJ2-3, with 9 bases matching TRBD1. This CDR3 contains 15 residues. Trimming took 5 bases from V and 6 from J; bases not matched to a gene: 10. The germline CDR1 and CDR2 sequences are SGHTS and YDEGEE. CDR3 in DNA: TGTGCCAGCAGTCATCATACAGGGGGCATTGATACGCAGTATTTT. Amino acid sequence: CASSHHTGGIDTQYF.

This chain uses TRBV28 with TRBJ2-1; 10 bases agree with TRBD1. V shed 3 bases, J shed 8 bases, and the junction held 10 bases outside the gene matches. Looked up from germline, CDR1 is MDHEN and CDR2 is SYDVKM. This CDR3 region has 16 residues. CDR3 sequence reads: CASSFYPGQGLDEQFF. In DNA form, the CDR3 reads TGTGCCAGCAGTTTTTACCCGGGACAGGGGCTCGATGAGCAGTTCTTC.

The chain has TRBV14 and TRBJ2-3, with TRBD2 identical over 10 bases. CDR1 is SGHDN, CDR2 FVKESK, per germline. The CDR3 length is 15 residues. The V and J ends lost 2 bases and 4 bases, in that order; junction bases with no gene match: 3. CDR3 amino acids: CASSQISGRADTQYF. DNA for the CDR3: TGTGCCAGCAGCCAAATAAGCGGGAGGGCAGATACGCAGTATTTT. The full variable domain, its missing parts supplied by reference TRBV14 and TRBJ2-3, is EAGVTQFPSHSVIEKGQTVTLRCDPISGHDNLYWYRRVMGKEIKFLLHFVKESKQDESGMPNNRFLAERTGGTYSTLKVQPAELEDSGVYFCASSQISGRADTQYFGPGTRLTVL.

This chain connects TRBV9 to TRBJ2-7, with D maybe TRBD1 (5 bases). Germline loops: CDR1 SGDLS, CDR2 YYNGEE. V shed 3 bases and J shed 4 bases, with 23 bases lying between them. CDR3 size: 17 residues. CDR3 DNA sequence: TGTGCCAGCAGCGCCGACCTGAGGCAGGGTCCGGGTTACGAGCAGTACTTC. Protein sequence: CASSADLRQGPGYEQYF.

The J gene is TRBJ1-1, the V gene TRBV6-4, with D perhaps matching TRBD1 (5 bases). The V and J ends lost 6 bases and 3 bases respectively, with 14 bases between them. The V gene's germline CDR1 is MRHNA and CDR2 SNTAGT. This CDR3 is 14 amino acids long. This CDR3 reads CASSETGGDTEAFF. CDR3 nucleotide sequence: TGTGCCAGCAGCGAAACAGGCGGAGACACTGAAGCTTTCTTT.